A selection of T cell receptor beta chains follows, all from one sample in a study of blood T cell repertoires in COVID-19. The table came from immunoSEQ multiplex PCR; TCRdb's copy has only in-frame clones and leaves some out. The data contain tens of thousands of clones, approximately 93% of them singletons. Sequenced: peripheral blood. These receptors originate from a man aged 45-65 years with active COVID-19. The CDR3 runs from the conserved cysteine through the conserved F or W. The D gene is left open where the match is weak. Where a row states a size, it is once, few, many or the class of an expanded clone; other rows omit it.

clone_size,j_call,cdr3_length,v_call,d_call,cdr3_aa,cdr3_nt
NA,TRBJ2-2,13,TRBV3-1/TRBV3-2,NA,CASSHRGAGELFF,TGTGCCAGCAGCCACAGGGGGGCCGGGGAGCTGTTTTTT
NA,TRBJ1-2,16,TRBV18,TRBD1,CASSPTGQVGDYGYTF,TGTGCCAGCTCACCGACGGGACAGGTTGGGGACTATGGCTACACCTTC
NA,TRBJ2-7,16,TRBV4-2,NA,CASSQAAPGEGYEQYF,TGTGCCAGCAGCCAAGCAGCCCCGGGAGAGGGCTACGAGCAGTACTTC
NA,TRBJ2-7,14,TRBV5-6,NA,CASSLALSSYEQYF,TGTGCCAGCAGCTTGGCCCTCAGCTCCTACGAGCAGTACTTC
NA,TRBJ2-2,16,TRBV6-5,NA,CASSYGLPRETGELFF,TGTGCCAGCAGTTACGGGCTACCCCGAGAAACCGGGGAGCTGTTTTTT
NA,TRBJ1-4,17,TRBV14,TRBD1,CASSQGRRDRGNEKLFF,TGTGCCAGCAGCCAAGGTCGGCGGGACAGGGGTAATGAAAAACTGTTTTTT
NA,TRBJ1-1,15,TRBV5-1,TRBD1,CASSPRDRGDTEAFF,TGCGCCAGCAGCCCCCGGGACAGGGGGGACACTGAAGCTTTCTTT
NA,TRBJ2-3,14,TRBV29-1,NA,CSVRRLSSTDTQYF,TGCAGCGTTCGGAGGCTTTCTAGCACAGATACGCAGTATTTT
NA,TRBJ1-2,14,TRBV7-9,TRBD1,CASSFDRVVYGYTF,TGTGCCAGCAGCTTCGACAGGGTAGTTTATGGCTACACCTTC
NA,TRBJ1-1,14,TRBV5-1,NA,CASSLEDLGTEAFF,TGCGCCAGCAGCTTGGAAGATCTAGGAACTGAAGCTTTCTTT
NA,TRBJ1-2,14,TRBV4-1,NA,CASSQGDRNYGYTF,TGCGCCAGCAGCCAAGGAGACAGAAACTATGGCTACACCTTC
NA,TRBJ1-5,15,TRBV19,NA,CASRPRGGRDQPQHF,TGTGCCAGTCGACCAAGAGGGGGTAGAGATCAGCCCCAGCATTTT
NA,TRBJ2-5,13,TRBV29-1,TRBD2,CSVPGGTQETQYF,TGCAGCGTTCCCGGGGGGACCCAAGAGACCCAGTACTTC
NA,TRBJ1-2,14,TRBV30,NA,CAWGSVNRANGYTF,TGTGCCTGGGGGTCCGTTAACAGGGCTAATGGCTACACCTTC
NA,TRBJ1-3,11,TRBV6-6,NA,CASQAGNTIYF,TGTGCCAGCCAAGCGGGAAACACCATATATTTT
once,TRBJ2-7,15,TRBV19,NA,CASSIAPGQSGEQYF,TGTGCCAGTAGTATAGCCCCGGGCCAGTCGGGGGAGCAGTACTTC
NA,TRBJ2-2,14,TRBV5-1,NA,CASSLGTVGPELFF,TGCGCCAGCAGCTTGGGGACAGTAGGCCCTGAGCTGTTTTTT
NA,TRBJ1-5,14,TRBV18,NA,CASSPFGEGQPQHF,TGTGCCAGCTCACCATTTGGGGAGGGCCAGCCCCAGCATTTT
once,TRBJ1-6,14,TRBV5-4,NA,CASSLAQRDSPLHF,TGTGCCAGCAGCTTGGCCCAGAGGGATTCACCCCTCCACTTT
NA,TRBJ2-3,15,TRBV18,NA,CASSPPQGGTDTQYF,TGTGCCAGCTCACCACCGCAAGGGGGCACAGATACGCAGTATTTT
NA,TRBJ1-4,16,TRBV7-8,NA,CASSSPTGATNEKLFF,TGTGCCAGCAGCTCACCTACAGGAGCAACTAATGAAAAACTGTTTTTT
NA,TRBJ2-1,15,TRBV7-9,TRBD1,CASSPGTGRNNEQFF,TGTGCCAGCAGCCCCGGGACAGGGAGAAACAATGAGCAGTTCTTC
NA,TRBJ2-3,16,TRBV5-6,TRBD2,CASSRTSGGHTDTQYF,TGTGCCAGCAGCCGGACTAGCGGGGGTCATACAGATACGCAGTATTTT
NA,TRBJ1-3,15,TRBV23-1,NA,CASSQDRLPGNTIYF,TGCGCCAGCAGTCAAGACAGGCTACCTGGAAACACCATATATTTT
once,TRBJ2-3,15,TRBV7-9,NA,CASSLGRGGSDTQYF,TGTGCCAGCAGCCTGGGGCGTGGGGGCTCAGATACGCAGTATTTT
NA,TRBJ2-3,16,TRBV5-4,NA,CASSLDAWRSTDTQYF,TGTGCCAGCAGCTTGGACGCTTGGCGGTCCACAGATACGCAGTATTTT
NA,TRBJ2-7,16,TRBV13,TRBD2,CASKRGGGLATYEQYF,TGTGCCAGCAAGAGGGGAGGAGGACTAGCGACCTACGAGCAGTACTTC
NA,TRBJ1-1,13,TRBV4-2,NA,CASSQDTGIEAFF,TGTGCCAGCAGCCAAGATACCGGGATTGAAGCTTTCTTT
NA,TRBJ2-1,13,TRBV6-5,TRBD2,CASRGTGGGEQFF,TGTGCCAGCAGGGGCACGGGGGGGGGTGAGCAGTTCTTC
once,TRBJ1-2,17,TRBV7-2,NA,CASSLALIPGQYYGYTF,TGTGCCAGCAGCTTAGCGCTTATCCCAGGGCAATACTATGGCTACACCTTC
NA,TRBJ2-1,16,TRBV5-6,NA,CASSFVGGPSYNEQFF,TGTGCCAGCAGCTTTGTCGGGGGGCCGTCCTACAATGAGCAGTTCTTC
NA,TRBJ1-5,14,TRBV2,NA,CASSDREGNQPQHF,TGTGCCAGCAGTGACAGGGAGGGCAATCAGCCCCAGCATTTT
NA,TRBJ2-7,12,TRBV24-1,NA,CATSDFGERKYF,TGTGCCACCAGTGATTTCGGGGAAAGGAAATACTTC
NA,TRBJ2-7,15,TRBV27,TRBD2,CASSLRGTSSDEQYF,TGTGCCAGCAGTTTACGGGGGACTAGCTCAGACGAGCAGTACTTC
NA,TRBJ1-5,15,TRBV7-2,NA,CASSLTAIANQPQHF,TGTGCCAGCAGCTTGACAGCTATTGCCAATCAGCCCCAGCATTTT
NA,TRBJ2-1,15,TRBV9,TRBD2,CASSVGAGRYNEQFF,TGTGCCAGCAGCGTAGGAGCGGGAAGGTACAATGAGCAGTTCTTC
NA,TRBJ1-1,13,TRBV7-2,NA,CASSPVIAGAAFF,TGTGCCAGCAGCCCCGTGATTGCGGGGGCAGCTTTCTTT
NA,TRBJ2-2,15,TRBV7-8,NA,CASSEIRQGTGELFF,TGTGCCAGCAGCGAGATCCGGCAGGGCACCGGGGAGCTGTTTTTT
NA,TRBJ2-1,12,TRBV7-3,NA,CASSSSRGEQFF,TGTGCCAGCAGCTCGTCTAGAGGGGAGCAGTTCTTC
NA,TRBJ1-3,16,TRBV18,NA,CASSPLAGPSGNTIYF,TGTGCCAGCTCACCACTGGCAGGCCCCTCTGGAAACACCATATATTTT
NA,TRBJ1-2,17,TRBV18,TRBD1,CASSPTFGQGRGYGYTF,TGTGCCAGCTCACCAACTTTTGGACAGGGAAGAGGCTATGGCTACACCTTC
NA,TRBJ1-2,11,TRBV29-1,NA,CSHDSDYGYTF,TGCAGCCATGACAGCGACTATGGCTACACCTTC
NA,TRBJ1-1,13,TRBV10-2,TRBD1,CASMIAGGTEAFF,TGCGCCAGCATGATAGCAGGGGGCACTGAAGCTTTCTTT
NA,TRBJ2-3,13,TRBV6-5,TRBD2,CASRLAVTDTQYF,TGTGCCAGTAGACTAGCGGTCACAGATACGCAGTATTTT
medium-sized,TRBJ1-2,14,TRBV3-1/TRBV3-2,TRBD1,CASSQDRGIHGYTF,TGTGCCAGCAGCCAAGACAGGGGGATTCATGGCTACACCTTC
few,TRBJ2-7,16,TRBV7-5,NA,CARSLAPGQEAYEQYF,TGTGCCAGAAGCTTAGCTCCGGGACAGGAGGCCTACGAGCAGTACTTC